One sample yielded the 30 T cell receptor beta chains listed below, sequenced in a study of T-cell reconstitution after alpha-beta-depleted transplantation in children. Preparation of the TCRbeta library was carried out with unique molecular identifiers. In TCRdb, the PCR reads were re-called with MiXCR into one record per CDR3 protein. The sample records fewer than 120,000 distinct CDR3 sequences, around a tenth being singletons. Material: PBMCs from the stem cell graft donor, obtained from the stem cell graft. The receptors were sampled from a human donor who donated a stem cell graft to a child with acute lymphoblastic leukemia.

This clonotype showed up many times. This sequence joins TRBV4-1 and TRBJ2-1; 10 bases align to TRBD2. Trimming removed 6 bases from V and 4 bases from J; junction bases left unmatched: 6. This CDR3 is 15 amino acids long. Germline CDR1 MGHRA, CDR2 YSYEKL. In DNA, the CDR3 is TGCGCCAGCAGGGAACTAGCGGGGCGGTACAATGAGCAGTTCTTC. This encodes CASRELAGRYNEQFF.

This clonotype was observed many times. The chain links TRBV7-2 to TRBJ2-1; D tentatively reads TRBD1 or TRBD2 (5 bases each). This CDR3 is built from 12 residues. Trimming removed 0 bases from V and 15 bases from J, with 12 bases in between. Germline V gene data show CDR1 as SGHTA and CDR2 as FQGNSA. The CDR3 coding sequence is TGTGCCAGCAGCTTAGCGGGGGTAGTAGGGTTCTTC. Translation gives CASSLAGVVGFF.

There are many counts of this clonotype. As DNA, the CDR3 is TGTGCCAGCAGCTCCGGGACAGGGGAAGTCGCGAACACCGGGGAGCTGTTTTTT. This gives the protein CASSSGTGEVANTGELFF. The rearrangement joins TRBV5-5 to TRBJ2-2; 10 nucleotides agree with TRBD1. Germline CDR1 and CDR2: SGHKS and YYEKEE (reference sequence). Trimming at V came to 3 bases and at J to 0 bases, leaving 8 bases not matched to a gene. This CDR3 is built from 18 residues.

This clonotype was seen many times. This chain uses TRBV11-2 with TRBJ2-5, with D unresolved. CDR3 size: 15 residues. The germline gives CDR1 SGHAT, CDR2 FQNNGV. Trimming left V 3 bases short and J 5 bases short, with 16 bases between. This chain's CDR3 is CASSFDPEVIETQYF. CDR3 DNA: TGTGCCAGCAGCTTTGACCCCGAGGTTATCGAGACCCAGTACTTC.

This clonotype was picked up many times. The chain couples TRBV7-2 to TRBJ1-5; the D is unclear. Trimming stripped 1 base from V and 9 bases from J, with 7 bases between. The germline gives CDR1 SGHTA, CDR2 FQGNSA. The CDR3 length is 12 residues. The CDR3 sequence is CASSLDIPPQHF. CDR3 nucleotide sequence: TGTGCCAGCAGCTTAGACATACCGCCCCAGCATTTT.

This clonotype was counted at least ten times. The chain's CDR3 is CASSPRQGEGEQYF. CDR3 coding DNA: TGTGCCAGCTCACCCAGACAGGGGGAAGGGGAGCAGTACTTC. This sequence joins TRBV18 and TRBJ2-7; 9 nucleotides match TRBD1. CDR3 length equals 14 residues. V lost 3 bases and J lost 7; bases outside the gene matches: 7. The germline V gene has CDR1 KGHSH and CDR2 LQKENI.

The table lists this clonotype with many counts. The chain is built from TRBV29-1 and TRBJ2-7, with TRBD1 matching over 9 bases. The CDR3 sequence is 15 residues long. Trimming cost V 7 bases and J 4 bases; bases outside gene matches: 14. Germline V gives CDR1 SQVTM, CDR2 ANQGSEA. The DNA for the CDR3 is TGCAGCGCCCGGGCGGACCCGGGACAGGGTTACGAGCAGTACTTC. The encoded protein is CSARADPGQGYEQYF.

A remark on this clonotype: A read error may be the cause here, since a much bigger clone is one base away. The chain has TRBV5-5 and TRBJ2-7, with TRBD1 matching over 7 bases. J gave up 5 bases and V 4 bases, and 9 bases lay outside the gene matches. Germline CDR1 SGHKS, CDR2 YYEKEE (reference sequence). The CDR3 runs to 14 residues. CDR3 region: CASSPRDSGHEQYF. CDR3 coding DNA: TGTGCCAGCAGCCCCCGGGACAGTGGACACGAGCAGTACTTC.

This clonotype was seen repeatedly, ten times or more. The J gene is TRBJ2-5, the V gene TRBV28, with TRBD1 matching over 9 bases. V lost 5 bases and J lost 2; bases outside the gene matches: 3. The CDR3 consists of 14 residues. CDR1 MDHEN and CDR2 SYDVKM come from the germline V gene. DNA for the CDR3: TGTGCCAGCAGTGCCGGACAGGGGCAAGAGACCCAGTACTTC. Amino acid sequence: CASSAGQGQETQYF.

This clonotype was seen many times. The rearrangement joins TRBV7-9 to TRBJ2-1; D is unresolved. The V gene's germline CDR1 is SEHNR and CDR2 FQNEAQ (reference sequence). Trimming took 5 bases from V and 9 from J, leaving 11 bases between them. This CDR3 comprises 12 residues. CDR3 protein: CASSAPYSEQFF. For the CDR3, the DNA is TGTGCCAGCAGCGCCCCATACTCTGAGCAGTTCTTC.

This clonotype was seen repeatedly, ten times or more. The rearrangement joins TRBV12-3 or TRBV12-4 to TRBJ1-3; D unresolved. This CDR3 contains 12 residues. V lost 3 bases to trimming and J lost 1 base, with 1 base between them. This CDR3 is CASSFSGNTIYF. The CDR3 nucleotides read TGTGCCAGCAGTTTTTCTGGAAACACCATATATTTT.

This clonotype was seen ten or more times. The CDR3 DNA reads TGCGCCAGCAGCTTTAGACAGAGTGCCTACGAGCAGTACTTC. Translated, it gives CASSFRQSAYEQYF. This chain uses TRBV5-1 with TRBJ2-7; D is possibly TRBD1 (5 bases). Germline V gene data show CDR1 as SGHRS and CDR2 as YFSETQ. V was trimmed by 2 bases and J by 2 bases, leaving 11 bases between them. The CDR3 loop spans 14 amino acids. The variable domain in full, with the rest retrieved from reference TRBV5-1 and TRBJ2-7, is KAGVTQTPRYLIKTRGQQVTLSCSPISGHRSVSWYQQTPGQGLQFLFEYFSETQRNKGNFPGRFSGRQFSNSRSEMNVSTLELGDSALYLCASSFRQSAYEQYFGPGTRLTVT.

In the case of this clonotype: This clone may be a read error of a much larger clone one base away. The chain employs TRBV12-3 or TRBV12-4 and TRBJ1-6; D is uncertain. The CDR3 is 9 residues long. Trimming took 6 bases from V and 15 from J, leaving 6 bases between them. CDR3 protein: CASSPHLHF. CDR3 nucleotide sequence: TGTGCCAGCAGCCCTCACCTCCACTTT.

About this clonotype itself: A read error may be the cause here, since a much bigger clone is one base away. V gene TRBV7-2 combines with J gene TRBJ2-3, with D hard to call. From germline, CDR1 is SGHTA and CDR2 FQGNSA. Trimming removed 6 bases at V and 4 bases at J, with 20 bases between. The CDR3 runs to 16 residues. The CDR3 spells CASSPHLLSLPDTQYF. CDR3 in DNA: TGTGCCAGCAGTCCTCACCTTCTCTCCCTCCCAGATACGCAGTATTTT.

This clonotype was observed at least ten times. The rearrangement uses TRBV7-3 and TRBJ2-1; TRBD2 matches at 9 bases. This CDR3 is 17 amino acids long. V trimming: 5 bases; J trimming: 6 bases; junction bases outside the gene matches: 14. Germline values: CDR1 SGHTA, CDR2 FQGTGA. The DNA for the CDR3 is TGTGCCAGCAGCCCCACTTACCGTAGCGGGAGCATCAATGAGCAGTTCTTC. The encoded protein is CASSPTYRSGSINEQFF.

Ten or more counts support this clonotype. The chain joins TRBV20-1 to TRBJ1-5; 9 bases are a match to TRBD1. Germline loops: CDR1 DFQATT, CDR2 SNEGSKA (reference sequence). Trimming removed 4 bases from V and 2 bases from J; junction bases left unmatched: 6. The CDR3 is 15 residues long. The CDR3: CSAITQGARNQPQHF. The CDR3 coding sequence is TGCAGTGCTATCACACAGGGGGCGCGCAATCAGCCCCAGCATTTT.

This clonotype showed up many times. The chain combines TRBV6-5 with TRBJ2-3; TRBD1 or TRBD2 may be the D gene (5 bases each). Trimming removed 7 bases at V and 0 bases at J, with 17 bases between. CDR1 and CDR2 from the germline V gene are MNHEY and SVGAGI. The CDR3 runs to 16 residues. CDR3 nucleotide sequence: TGTGCCAGCAACTCACGAGGGGTGATTAGCACAGATACGCAGTATTTT. This gives the protein CASNSRGVISTDTQYF.

This clonotype was counted ten times or more. The chain couples TRBV5-1 to TRBJ1-2, with no clear D. The CDR3 has 15 residues. From germline, CDR1 is SGHRS and CDR2 YFSETQ. Between the trimmed V and J ends, which lost 1 base and 0 bases, there was a span of 10 bases. This CDR3 is CASSLSSASNYGYTF. The CDR3 DNA reads TGCGCCAGCAGCTTGTCTTCTGCTTCTAACTATGGCTACACCTTC.

This clonotype has a count of ten or more. The chain recombines TRBV20-1 with TRBJ2-1, with 8 positions matching TRBD2. V trimming: 3 bases; J trimming: 0 bases; junction bases outside the gene matches: 16. The CDR3 covers 19 residues. The germline gives CDR1 DFQATT, CDR2 SNEGSKA (reference sequence). CDR3 nucleotides: TGCAGTGCTAGGGACCCCGGGCGGGTAGCGGGGAGCTCCTACAATGAGCAGTTCTTC. Its translation is CSARDPGRVAGSSYNEQFF.

Many counts were recorded for this clonotype. The chain couples TRBV29-1 to TRBJ2-1; 12 bases line up with TRBD2. Trimming cost V 1 base and J 4 bases; bases outside gene matches: 5. Germline V gives CDR1 SQVTM, CDR2 ANQGSEA. The CDR3 totals 16 residues. CDR3: CSVEGQTSGSYNEQFF. DNA of the CDR3: TGCAGCGTTGAAGGCCAGACTAGCGGGAGTTACAATGAGCAGTTCTTC.

This clonotype was observed many times. This chain joins TRBV7-2 and TRBJ2-7; 7 bases agree with TRBD1. CDR1 and CDR2 (germline): SGHTA, FQGNSA. Germline trimming cut 5 bases from V and 2 bases from J; bases unmatched to any gene: 3. There are 13 residues in the CDR3. The CDR3 sequence: CASSIQGAYEQYF. The CDR3 DNA follows: TGTGCCAGCAGCATCCAGGGGGCCTACGAGCAGTACTTC.

This clonotype was detected ten times or more. The CDR3 nucleotides read TGCGCCAGCAGCTTGGAGACCACAGATACGCAGTATTTT. Protein: CASSLETTDTQYF. This chain connects TRBV5-1 to TRBJ2-3; no clear D gene. The CDR3 runs 13 residues. V lost 0 bases, J lost 2 bases, and 4 bases lay in between. Per the germline V gene, CDR1 is SGHRS and CDR2 is YFSETQ.

This clonotype came up many times. The DNA of the CDR3 is TGTGCCAGCTCACCTCTCCCGGTGACAGGGGGCACAGATACGCAGTATTTT. The encoded protein is CASSPLPVTGGTDTQYF. The J gene is TRBJ2-3, the V gene TRBV18; the match to TRBD1 covers 8 bases. Germline lookup yields CDR1 KGHSH and CDR2 LQKENI. The J segment lost 1 base and the V segment lost 3 bases, leaving 9 bases of the junction unmatched. The CDR3 has 17 residues. The entire variable domain, with the rest obtained from reference TRBV18 and TRBJ2-3, is as follows: NAGVMQNPRHLVRRRGQEARLRCSPMKGHSHVYWYRQLPEEGLKFMVYLQKENIIDESGMPKERFSAEFPKEGPSILRIQQVVRGDSAAYFCASSPLPVTGGTDTQYFGPGTRLTVL.

This clonotype was found many times. This chain uses TRBV20-1 with TRBJ1-5; TRBD1 matches 7 bases. This CDR3 contains 17 residues. V lost 7 bases and J lost 0; bases outside the gene matches: 15. Per germline, CDR1 DFQATT and CDR2 SNEGSKA (reference sequence). The CDR3 DNA sequence: TGCAGTGTAGAGGAGGGGGCCTTCCCTGATAGCAATCAGCCCCAGCATTTT. Protein product: CSVEEGAFPDSNQPQHF.

Comments on this clonotype: The junction does not match germline at one end; this may be a read error. V gene TRBV7-9 combines with J gene TRBJ2-3; D is undetermined. The CDR3 consists of 16 residues. Germline V gene lookup returns CDR1 SEHNR and CDR2 FQNEAQ (reference sequence). The DNA for the CDR3 is TGTGCCATCAGCCCAGGCCTCCTCCCCCTCCCTGATACGCAGTATTTT. Protein product: CAISPGLLPLPDTQYF.

This clonotype was recorded only once. V gene TRBV30 combines with J gene TRBJ1-1; D not resolved. This CDR3 region has 14 residues. From germline, CDR1 is GTSNPN and CDR2 SVGIG (reference sequence). Trimming left V 0 bases short and J 3 bases short, with 11 bases between. The CDR3 sequence is CAWSVRAGDTEAFF. Here the CDR3 DNA reads TGTGCCTGGAGTGTACGGGCGGGAGACACTGAAGCTTTCTTT.

This clonotype was seen at least ten times. J is TRBJ2-1 and V is TRBV6-5, with 7 bases lining up with TRBD2. The ends lost 8 bases at V and 8 bases at J; junction bases unmatched: 18. This CDR3 has 16 amino acids. Germline CDR1 MNHEY, CDR2 SVGAGI. CDR3 sequence reads: CASSPWSSGERDEQFF. CDR3 DNA: TGTGCCAGCTCCCCCTGGTCCAGCGGGGAGAGGGATGAGCAGTTCTTC.

At least ten counts were recorded for this clonotype. The chain couples TRBV20-1 to TRBJ2-3; TRBD2 agrees at 10 bases. Trimming cost V 7 bases and J 4 bases; bases outside gene matches: 8. Germline CDR1 and CDR2: DFQATT and SNEGSKA (reference sequence). The CDR3 covers 14 residues. The CDR3 DNA sequence: TGCAGTGTTACGAGCGGGGGGGTCGCAGATACGCAGTATTTT. Protein: CSVTSGGVADTQYF.

This clonotype was seen ten or more times. The chain has TRBV12-3 or TRBV12-4 and TRBJ1-2, with D perhaps matching TRBD1 (6 bases). Trimming took off 8 bases at V and 3 bases at J, with 10 bases between the two ends. This CDR3 comprises 12 residues. Written as DNA, the CDR3 is TGTGCCAGCCAAAGGACAGACTATGGCTACACCTTC. Encoded protein: CASQRTDYGYTF.

This chain uses TRBV24-1 with TRBJ2-3; 10 nucleotides match TRBD1. The CDR3 is made up of 17 amino acids. Germline CDR1 reads KGHDR; CDR2 reads SFDVKD. V shed 2 bases, J shed 4 bases, and the junction held 8 bases outside the gene matches. Here the CDR3 reads CATSDSRTGGRADTQYF. The CDR3 DNA reads as TGTGCCACCAGTGATTCCCGGACAGGGGGACGGGCAGATACGCAGTATTTT.